These T cell receptor beta chains were read from a single sample in a study of blood T cells in healthy people across ages. TCRdb reprocessed the 5' RACE reads with MiXCR, giving one entry per CDR3 protein. The data hold 1.5 million to 1.9 million distinct CDR3 sequences, with 35% to 45% observed a single time. Material: blood. The receptor source for this set is a woman aged 18 to 35 in good health. The CDR3 runs from the conserved cysteine through the conserved F or W. Fields, in order: V gene, J gene, clone size, D gene, CDR3 DNA, CDR3 protein. A D gene is named only where the DNA matches it firmly. Size tells how often a clone was seen (once, few, many) or the class of an expanded clone, and some rows leave it out.

V gene: TRBV20-1
J gene: TRBJ2-4
clone size: once
D gene: NA
CDR3 DNA: TGCAGTGCTAGAGATAGCGAACTAGGGATAAACATTCAGTACTTC
CDR3 protein: CSARDSELGINIQYF

V gene: TRBV5-5
J gene: TRBJ2-4
clone size: NA
D gene: NA
CDR3 DNA: TGTGCCAGCAGCGAGCAGGGGCGGGAAAACATTCAGTACTTC
CDR3 protein: CASSEQGRENIQYF

V gene: TRBV12-3/TRBV12-4
J gene: TRBJ2-3
clone size: NA
D gene: TRBD1
CDR3 DNA: TGTGCCAGCAGTCTCGGGACAGCCATGGGGACAGATACGCGGTATTTT
CDR3 protein: CASSLGTAMGTDTRYF

V gene: TRBV7-9
J gene: TRBJ2-7
clone size: few
D gene: NA
CDR3 DNA: TGTGCCAGCAGCTTAGGTTCGGACGCCGAGCAGTACTTC
CDR3 protein: CASSLGSDAEQYF

V gene: TRBV12-3/TRBV12-4
J gene: TRBJ1-1
clone size: NA
D gene: NA
CDR3 DNA: TGTGCCAGCAGTTTCCCGGACAGATTTTACACTGTAGCTTTCTTT
CDR3 protein: CASSFPDRFYTVAFF

V gene: TRBV25-1
J gene: TRBJ2-2
clone size: few
D gene: TRBD1
CDR3 DNA: TGTGCCAGCAGTGAACGGACAGGGGGCAGAGGGGAGCTGTTTTTT
CDR3 protein: CASSERTGGRGELFF

V gene: TRBV20-1
J gene: TRBJ2-2
clone size: once
D gene: NA
CDR3 DNA: TGCAGTGCTAGGGATACGGTTTCGAACACCGGGGAGCTGTTTTTT
CDR3 protein: CSARDTVSNTGELFF

V gene: TRBV20-1
J gene: TRBJ2-1
clone size: NA
D gene: NA
CDR3 DNA: TGCAGTGCTAGAAATGCATATTACAATGAGCAGTTCTTC
CDR3 protein: CSARNAYYNEQFF

V gene: TRBV29-1
J gene: TRBJ2-7
clone size: NA
D gene: NA
CDR3 DNA: TGCAGCGTTGCAGGTTTAGACAGGTTCTCCTACGAGCAGTACTTC
CDR3 protein: CSVAGLDRFSYEQYF

V gene: TRBV20-1
J gene: TRBJ1-2
clone size: few
D gene: TRBD1
CDR3 DNA: TGCAGTGCTAGTTTGACAGGGGGAAGCTATGGCTACACCTTC
CDR3 protein: CSASLTGGSYGYTF

V gene: TRBV6-2/TRBV6-3
J gene: TRBJ2-1
clone size: NA
D gene: NA
CDR3 DNA: TGTGCCAGCGGGTGGAGGCTAGCGCCAGAGAATGAGCAGTTCTTC
CDR3 protein: CASGWRLAPENEQFF

V gene: TRBV20-1
J gene: TRBJ1-2
clone size: many
D gene: NA
CDR3 DNA: TGCAGTGCTAGAGACGCGTTCGATGGCTACACCTTC
CDR3 protein: CSARDAFDGYTF

V gene: TRBV9
J gene: TRBJ1-2
clone size: NA
D gene: NA
CDR3 DNA: TGTGCCAGCAGCGCCCCGGCCGGGGCAACCCAGCCCTCCTATGGCTACACCTTC
CDR3 protein: CASSAPAGATQPSYGYTF

V gene: TRBV11-2
J gene: TRBJ2-1
clone size: NA
D gene: TRBD2
CDR3 DNA: TGTGCCAGCAGCGGGATAGCGGGCTCCTACAATGAGCAGTTCTTC
CDR3 protein: CASSGIAGSYNEQFF

V gene: TRBV3-1
J gene: TRBJ1-2
clone size: NA
D gene: NA
CDR3 DNA: TGTGCCAGCAGCAAACTCCAGAGCAACTATGGCTACACCTTC
CDR3 protein: CASSKLQSNYGYTF

V gene: TRBV7-2
J gene: TRBJ1-5
clone size: NA
D gene: NA
CDR3 DNA: TGTGCCAGCAGCACCGGCCCGGGAAGGTATCAGCCCCAGCATTTT
CDR3 protein: CASSTGPGRYQPQHF

V gene: TRBV5-1
J gene: TRBJ2-3
clone size: NA
D gene: NA
CDR3 DNA: TGCGCCAGCAGCTCCTCTCGGGGGTCCGGGACGCAGTATTTT
CDR3 protein: CASSSSRGSGTQYF

V gene: TRBV29-1
J gene: TRBJ2-5
clone size: NA
D gene: TRBD2
CDR3 DNA: TGCACCGGGGGGGGGCAAGAGACCCAGTACTTC
CDR3 protein: CTGGGQETQYF

V gene: TRBV27
J gene: TRBJ2-3
clone size: NA
D gene: NA
CDR3 DNA: TGTGCCAGCAGTTTAGTCGGGGAAGCAGATACGCAGTATTTT
CDR3 protein: CASSLVGEADTQYF

V gene: TRBV12-3/TRBV12-4
J gene: TRBJ1-1
clone size: NA
D gene: NA
CDR3 DNA: TGTGCCAGCAGTTTACTGCTGTACACTGAAGCTTTCTTT
CDR3 protein: CASSLLLYTEAFF

V gene: TRBV5-1
J gene: TRBJ2-2
clone size: NA
D gene: TRBD2
CDR3 DNA: TGCGCCAGCAGTGAATTTGGGACTATGAACACCGGGGAGCTGTTTTTT
CDR3 protein: CASSEFGTMNTGELFF

V gene: TRBV7-2
J gene: TRBJ1-5
clone size: NA
D gene: NA
CDR3 DNA: TGTGCCAGCAGCTTAGGTGGCGGCTCAGGTGGGCAGCCCCAGCATTTT
CDR3 protein: CASSLGGGSGGQPQHF

V gene: TRBV29-1
J gene: TRBJ2-2
clone size: NA
D gene: NA
CDR3 DNA: TGCAGCGTTGATACTAGCCCGGGCACCGGGGAGCTGTTTTTT
CDR3 protein: CSVDTSPGTGELFF

V gene: TRBV20-1
J gene: TRBJ2-5
clone size: NA
D gene: TRBD1
CDR3 DNA: TGCAGTGCTAGAGTTGGTGGGACAGCACAAGAGACCCAGTACTTC
CDR3 protein: CSARVGGTAQETQYF

V gene: TRBV6-2/TRBV6-3
J gene: TRBJ2-1
clone size: NA
D gene: TRBD2
CDR3 DNA: TGTGCCAGCAGTTTCGGGACTAGCGGGATCGATGAGCAGTTCTTC
CDR3 protein: CASSFGTSGIDEQFF

V gene: TRBV3-1
J gene: TRBJ1-2
clone size: NA
D gene: TRBD1
CDR3 DNA: TGTGCCAGCAGCCTCTATCAGGGGGTAGGTTATGGCTACACCTTC
CDR3 protein: CASSLYQGVGYGYTF

V gene: TRBV7-2
J gene: TRBJ2-1
clone size: NA
D gene: TRBD2
CDR3 DNA: TGTGCCAGCAGCTTAGTGGGACTAGCGGGACGGGGATACAATGAGCAGTTCTTC
CDR3 protein: CASSLVGLAGRGYNEQFF

V gene: TRBV7-9
J gene: TRBJ1-6
clone size: NA
D gene: NA
CDR3 DNA: TGTGCCAGCAGCTTAGTAAGAGGCGATTCGTCCCTCCACTTT
CDR3 protein: CASSLVRGDSSLHF

V gene: TRBV6-6
J gene: TRBJ1-5
clone size: NA
D gene: NA
CDR3 DNA: TGTGCCAGCAGTTACGTAGGGTTGGGTCAGCCCCAGCATTTT
CDR3 protein: CASSYVGLGQPQHF

V gene: TRBV7-2
J gene: TRBJ2-1
clone size: few
D gene: TRBD2
CDR3 DNA: TGTGTCAGCAGCTTAGTGGGACTAGCGGGAGGCCAGGGTGAGCAGTTCTTC
CDR3 protein: CVSSLVGLAGGQGEQFF

V gene: TRBV5-4
J gene: TRBJ2-3
clone size: NA
D gene: TRBD1
CDR3 DNA: TGTGCCAGCAGCTGGGAAGGGGGCGCGATCACAGATACGCAGTATTTT
CDR3 protein: CASSWEGGAITDTQYF

V gene: TRBV7-9
J gene: TRBJ2-3
clone size: NA
D gene: NA
CDR3 DNA: TGTGCCAGCAGCTTTAAGGGGAGCATAGATACGCAGTATTTT
CDR3 protein: CASSFKGSIDTQYF

V gene: TRBV29-1
J gene: TRBJ2-7
clone size: NA
D gene: TRBD2
CDR3 DNA: TGCAGCGCCGGACTAGCGGGGTACTACGAGCAGTACTTC
CDR3 protein: CSAGLAGYYEQYF

V gene: TRBV7-2
J gene: TRBJ1-3
clone size: NA
D gene: NA
CDR3 DNA: TGTGCCAGCAGCTTAGCTGCAGGCCGCTCTGGAAACACCATATATTTT
CDR3 protein: CASSLAAGRSGNTIYF

V gene: TRBV27
J gene: TRBJ2-2
clone size: NA
D gene: NA
CDR3 DNA: TGTGCCAGCAGTGCCGGACGGGATTACACCGGGGAGCTGTTTTTT
CDR3 protein: CASSAGRDYTGELFF

V gene: TRBV11-1
J gene: TRBJ2-1
clone size: few
D gene: NA
CDR3 DNA: TGTGCCAGCAGTCAAAGGTGGAATGAGCAGTTCTTC
CDR3 protein: CASSQRWNEQFF

V gene: TRBV12-3/TRBV12-4
J gene: TRBJ1-2
clone size: few
D gene: NA
CDR3 DNA: TGTGCCAGCAGCCCGATAACAGGGAGCGCTGGCTACACCTTC
CDR3 protein: CASSPITGSAGYTF

V gene: TRBV5-1
J gene: TRBJ2-3
clone size: NA
D gene: NA
CDR3 DNA: TGCGCCAGCAGCGGGGGGACAGTGAGTAGCACAGATACGCAGTATTTT
CDR3 protein: CASSGGTVSSTDTQYF

V gene: TRBV20-1
J gene: TRBJ1-2
clone size: NA
D gene: NA
CDR3 DNA: TGCAGTGCTAGAGAGGGCCCCGGGGCAGAGGACAACTATGGCTACACCTTC
CDR3 protein: CSAREGPGAEDNYGYTF

V gene: TRBV28
J gene: TRBJ2-2
clone size: NA
D gene: NA
CDR3 DNA: TGTGCCAGCAGTTTTGGAGCCACCGGGGAGCTGTTTTTT
CDR3 protein: CASSFGATGELFF

V gene: TRBV4-1
J gene: TRBJ1-1
clone size: NA
D gene: NA
CDR3 DNA: TGCGCCAGCAACTCGAAAGTGGGGGTCGAAGCTTTCTTT
CDR3 protein: CASNSKVGVEAFF

V gene: TRBV7-2
J gene: TRBJ1-2
clone size: NA
D gene: NA
CDR3 DNA: TGTACCGGCAGCACCGGACAGAACTATGGCTACACCTTC
CDR3 protein: CTGSTGQNYGYTF

V gene: TRBV20-1
J gene: TRBJ2-7
clone size: NA
D gene: TRBD1
CDR3 DNA: TGCAGTGCTCACAGGGGCATATCCTACGAGCAGTACTTC
CDR3 protein: CSAHRGISYEQYF

V gene: TRBV2
J gene: TRBJ2-3
clone size: NA
D gene: NA
CDR3 DNA: TGTGCCAGCAGGGGCGGGACCAACATCCTGGATACGCAGTATTTT
CDR3 protein: CASRGGTNILDTQYF

V gene: TRBV27
J gene: TRBJ2-1
clone size: NA
D gene: TRBD2
CDR3 DNA: TGTGCCAGCAGGTTTGGCGGGGGGGACAATGAGCAGTTCTTC
CDR3 protein: CASRFGGGDNEQFF

V gene: TRBV6-2/TRBV6-3
J gene: TRBJ1-2
clone size: few
D gene: NA
CDR3 DNA: TGTGCCAGCAGCCACGACGGGATTTTGGGCTACACCTTC
CDR3 protein: CASSHDGILGYTF

V gene: TRBV2
J gene: TRBJ1-2
clone size: NA
D gene: NA
CDR3 DNA: TGTGCCAGCAGTGCAAACACTCCTAACTATGGCTACACCTTC
CDR3 protein: CASSANTPNYGYTF

V gene: TRBV3-1
J gene: TRBJ2-7
clone size: NA
D gene: NA
CDR3 DNA: TGTGCCAGCAGCCAAGATTCCCGGGCGGCACTTGACACCTACGAGCAGTACTTC
CDR3 protein: CASSQDSRAALDTYEQYF

V gene: TRBV20-1
J gene: TRBJ1-6
clone size: NA
D gene: NA
CDR3 DNA: TGCAGTGCTAGTGAAGGGAGGGCAAACCATAATTCACCCCTCCACTTT
CDR3 protein: CSASEGRANHNSPLHF

V gene: TRBV7-2
J gene: TRBJ2-1
clone size: few
D gene: NA
CDR3 DNA: TGTGCCAGCAGCAATAAAGGTCCCAGCGGGTGGGGCTACAATGAGCAGTTCTTC
CDR3 protein: CASSNKGPSGWGYNEQFF

V gene: TRBV6-2/TRBV6-3
J gene: TRBJ1-1
clone size: NA
D gene: NA
CDR3 DNA: TGTGCCAGCAGTTCTCCGGGTCTTGGGGGCACTGAAGCTTTCTTT
CDR3 protein: CASSSPGLGGTEAFF

V gene: TRBV12-3/TRBV12-4
J gene: TRBJ2-4
clone size: once
D gene: NA
CDR3 DNA: TGTGCCAGCAGTTCCCAACAGGGATGGGGGGACATTCAGTACTTC
CDR3 protein: CASSSQQGWGDIQYF

V gene: TRBV20-1
J gene: TRBJ2-1
clone size: NA
D gene: NA
CDR3 DNA: TGCAGTGCTGACCCCCTGCGGCCACTCCCTTACAATGAGCAGTTCTTC
CDR3 protein: CSADPLRPLPYNEQFF